The 4 T cell receptor beta chains listed next were all sequenced from one sample in a study of blood T cell repertoires in COVID-19 (dated by TCRdb to about 2020). Preparation of the library involved the immunoSEQ multiplex PCR assay. TCRdb took this table from immuneACCESS and kept in-frame rearrangements with V and J called. Such tables lack part of the clones; where checked against another copy, unresolved V genes explain under half of the gap, and the rest is unexplained. The sample records under 200,000 clones, around 83% of which are singletons. More than 3% of the sample is taken by the ten largest. The sequenced sample was PBMCs or T cells enriched from blood (not recorded which). These receptors were collected from a woman aged 25 to 39 who had been exposed to COVID-19.

The chain carries TRBV19 and TRBJ1-5, with TRBD1 as a possible D gene (5 bases). The CDR3 sequence is 13 residues long. Germline CDR1 reads LNHDA; CDR2 reads SQIVND (reference sequence). V lost 4 bases and J lost 3, with 7 bases in between. The CDR3 loop reads CASSRGFNQPQHF. The CDR3 coding sequence is TGTGCCAGTAGTAGGGGCTTCAATCAGCCCCAGCATTTT. Full variable domain (remainder filled in from reference TRBV19 and TRBJ1-5): DGGITQSPKYLFRKEGQNVTLSCEQNLNHDAMYWYRQDPGQGLRLIYYSQIVNDFQKGDIAEGYSVSREKKESFPLTVTSAQKNPTAFYLCASSRGFNQPQHFGDGTRLSIL.

The rearrangement joins TRBV6-6 to TRBJ2-1; D may be TRBD2 (6 bases). The germline V gene encodes CDR1 MNHNY and CDR2 SVGAGI (reference sequence). The V gene lost 8 bases and the J gene lost 3 bases, with 20 bases spanning the gap. The CDR3 length is 16 residues. DNA of the CDR3: TGTGCCAGCCGGGGGTCCGGGTCTTCAGACTACAATGAGCAGTTCTTC. The encoded protein is CASRGSGSSDYNEQFF.

This clone was observed a handful of times. The chain employs TRBV11-2 and TRBJ2-2, with a possible D match to TRBD2 (6 bases). Between the trimmed V and J ends, which lost 1 base and 6 bases, there was a span of 15 bases. This CDR3 has 16 amino acids. Germline-derived CDR1 and CDR2 are SGHAT and FQNNGV. The DNA of the CDR3 is TGTGCCAGCAGCTTAGCTACCAGTGGGAGGTCCGGGGAGCTGTTTTTT. Its protein is CASSLATSGRSGELFF. Combining the CDR3 with reference TRBV11-2 and TRBJ2-2 gives the whole variable domain EAGVAQSPRYKIIEKRQSVAFWCNPISGHATLYWYQQILGQGPKLLIQFQNNGVVDDSQLPKDRFSAERLKGVDSTLKIQPAKLEDSAVYLCASSLATSGRSGELFFGEGSRLTVL.

The V call is TRBV25-1, the J call TRBJ2-1; 9 nucleotides align to TRBD1. The V and J ends lost 3 bases and 5 bases, in that order; junction bases with no gene match: 5. The germline gives CDR1 MGHDK, CDR2 SYGVNS. The CDR3 loop spans 15 amino acids. The CDR3 region is CASSDGQGTDNEQFF. In DNA, the CDR3 is TGTGCCAGCAGTGATGGACAGGGGACCGACAATGAGCAGTTCTTC.